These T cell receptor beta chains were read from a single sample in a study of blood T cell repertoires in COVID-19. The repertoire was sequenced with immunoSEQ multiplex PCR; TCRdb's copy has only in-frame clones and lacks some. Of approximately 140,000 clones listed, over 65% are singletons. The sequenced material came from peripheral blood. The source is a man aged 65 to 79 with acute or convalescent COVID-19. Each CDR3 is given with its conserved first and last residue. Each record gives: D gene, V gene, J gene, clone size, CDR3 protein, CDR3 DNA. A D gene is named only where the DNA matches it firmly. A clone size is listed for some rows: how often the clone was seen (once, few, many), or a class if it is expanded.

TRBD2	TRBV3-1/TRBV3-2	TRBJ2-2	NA	CASCSSGVGELFF	TGTGCCTCTTGCTCTAGCGGGGTTGGGGAGCTGTTTTTT
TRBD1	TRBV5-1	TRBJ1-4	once	CASSLEGRGLSTNEKLFF	TGCGCCAGCAGCTTGGAGGGCAGGGGGTTGTCGACTAATGAAAAACTGTTTTTT
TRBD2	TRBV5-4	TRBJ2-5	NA	CASTWGGVSVGETQYF	TGTGCCAGCACCTGGGGAGGGGTCTCAGTAGGGGAGACCCAGTACTTC
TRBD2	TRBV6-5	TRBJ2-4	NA	CASSLAGETKNIQYF	TGTGCCAGCAGCCTAGCGGGAGAAACCAAAAACATTCAGTACTTC
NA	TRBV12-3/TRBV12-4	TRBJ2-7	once	CASSPGSFPHF	TGTGCCAGCAGTCCCGGGTCCTTTCCCCACTTC
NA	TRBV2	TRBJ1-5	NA	CASSVRQPQHF	TGTGCCAGCAGTGTTCGTCAGCCCCAGCATTTT
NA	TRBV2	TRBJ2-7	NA	CASRFGGSYEQYF	TGTGCCAGCAGGTTTGGCGGGTCCTACGAGCAGTACTTC
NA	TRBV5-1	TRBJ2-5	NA	CASSLISGRGETQYF	TGCGCCAGCAGCTTGATTAGCGGACGGGGGGAGACCCAGTACTTC
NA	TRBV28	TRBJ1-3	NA	CASSTGGDTIYF	TGTGCCAGCAGCACGGGGGGGGACACCATATATTTT
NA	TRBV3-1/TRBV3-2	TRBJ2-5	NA	CASSHGGPGETQYF	TGTGCCAGCAGCCATGGAGGGCCGGGGGAGACCCAGTACTTC
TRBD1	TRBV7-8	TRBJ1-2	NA	CASSPADRTGRYGYTF	TGTGCCAGCAGCCCCGCTGACCGGACAGGGCGCTATGGCTACACCTTC
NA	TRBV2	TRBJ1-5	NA	CASSVLGGGQPQHF	TGTGCCAGCAGTGTTTTGGGGGGAGGTCAGCCCCAGCATTTT
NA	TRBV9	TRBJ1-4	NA	CASSEGDATNEKLFF	TGTGCCAGCAGCGAAGGGGATGCAACTAATGAAAAACTGTTTTTT
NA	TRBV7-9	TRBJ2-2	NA	CASNLFPEGTGELFF	TGTGCCAGCAACTTGTTCCCGGAGGGCACCGGGGAGCTGTTTTTT
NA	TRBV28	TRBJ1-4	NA	CASYSNEKLFF	TGTGCCAGCTATTCTAATGAAAAACTGTTTTTT
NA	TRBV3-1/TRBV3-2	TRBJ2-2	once	CASSTPPGGELFF	TGTGCCAGCAGCACTCCCCCAGGAGGGGAGCTGTTTTTT
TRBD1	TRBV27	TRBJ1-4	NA	CASSTWGPGQGDWDNEKLFF	TGTGCCAGCAGTACTTGGGGTCCGGGACAGGGTGACTGGGATAATGAAAAACTGTTTTTT
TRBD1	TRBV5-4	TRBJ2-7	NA	CASSWDRGSDEQYF	TGTGCCAGCAGCTGGGACAGGGGCTCGGACGAGCAGTACTTC
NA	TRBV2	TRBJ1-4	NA	CASRDPKGMDEKLFF	TGTGCCAGCAGGGACCCAAAGGGGATGGATGAAAAACTGTTTTTT
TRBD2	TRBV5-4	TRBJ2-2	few	CASSRVGAGGPGGELFF	TGTGCCAGCAGCCGCGTTGGAGCGGGAGGGCCGGGCGGGGAGCTGTTTTTT
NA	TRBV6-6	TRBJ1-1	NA	CASNNRFQNTEAFF	TGTGCCAGCAATAACAGGTTCCAGAACACTGAAGCTTTCTTT
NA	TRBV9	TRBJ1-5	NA	CASSAGTSSNQPQHF	TGTGCCAGCAGCGCCGGGACTTCTAGCAATCAGCCCCAGCATTTT
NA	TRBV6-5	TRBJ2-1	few	CASSYSISVNEQFF	TGTGCCAGCAGTTACTCGATTTCGGTAAATGAGCAGTTCTTC
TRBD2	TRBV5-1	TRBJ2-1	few	CASSLVLAGDRREQFF	TGCGCCAGCAGCTTGGTACTAGCGGGGGACCGCAGGGAGCAGTTCTTC
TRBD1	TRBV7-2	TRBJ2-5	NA	CASNRQGKETQYF	TGTGCCAGCAACCGACAGGGGAAAGAGACCCAGTACTTC
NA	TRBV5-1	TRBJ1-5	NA	CASSPGQPDQPQHF	TGCGCCAGCAGCCCCGGACAGCCCGATCAGCCCCAGCATTTT
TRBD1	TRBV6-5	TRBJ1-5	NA	CASRTGGAGNQPQHF	TGTGCCAGCAGAACAGGGGGCGCAGGCAATCAGCCCCAGCATTTT
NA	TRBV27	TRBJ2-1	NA	CASSSPPTRDINEQFF	TGTGCCAGCAGTTCACCGCCGACTAGGGATATCAATGAGCAGTTCTTC
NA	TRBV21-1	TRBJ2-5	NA	CASSKYLGTSGGGTQYF	TGTGCCAGCAGCAAGTACCTAGGGACTAGCGGGGGGGGGACCCAGTACTTC
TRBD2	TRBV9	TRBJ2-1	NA	CASSPSERGRQFF	TGTGCCAGCAGCCCCAGTGAGCGGGGACGCCAGTTCTTC
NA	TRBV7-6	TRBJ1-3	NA	CASRGYQLPRGTIYF	TGTGCCAGCAGAGGTTACCAGTTACCGCGGGGCACCATATATTTT
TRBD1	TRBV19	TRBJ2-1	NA	CASSLRQGFVHEQFF	TGTGCCAGTAGCCTTAGACAGGGCTTTGTCCATGAGCAGTTCTTC
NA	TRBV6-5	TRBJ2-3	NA	CASSYSRGPGDTQYF	TGTGCCAGCAGTTACTCTCGGGGTCCTGGGGATACGCAGTATTTT
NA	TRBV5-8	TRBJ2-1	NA	CASSLLGDNEQFF	TGTGCCAGCAGCCTCCTCGGGGACAATGAGCAGTTCTTC
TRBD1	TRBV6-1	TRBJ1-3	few	CASSELEGATGNTIYF	TGTGCCAGCAGTGAATTAGAGGGGGCAACTGGAAACACCATATATTTT
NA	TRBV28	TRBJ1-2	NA	CASRKPGSYYGYTF	TGTGCCAGCAGAAAACCGGGTTCGTACTATGGCTACACCTTC
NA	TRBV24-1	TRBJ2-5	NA	CATSDTTGSSETQYF	TGTGCCACCAGTGATACAACAGGTTCGTCGGAGACCCAGTACTTC
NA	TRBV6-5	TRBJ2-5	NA	CASTLGGAETQYF	TGTGCCAGCACTTTAGGGGGTGCGGAGACCCAGTACTTC
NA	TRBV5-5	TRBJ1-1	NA	CASSAEVPEAFF	TGTGCCAGCAGCGCCGAGGTCCCTGAAGCTTTCTTT
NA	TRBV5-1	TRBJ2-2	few	CASSLEIGQGHTGELFF	TGCGCCAGCAGCTTGGAAATAGGCCAGGGCCACACCGGGGAGCTGTTTTTT
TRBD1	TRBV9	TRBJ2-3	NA	CASSARGEAGTGTEDTQYF	TGTGCCAGCAGCGCCCGAGGGGAGGCCGGGACAGGGACAGAAGATACGCAGTATTTT
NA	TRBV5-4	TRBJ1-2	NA	CASNPRGTNYGYTF	TGTGCCAGCAACCCACGGGGGACCAACTATGGCTACACCTTC
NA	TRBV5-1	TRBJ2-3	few	CASSLGGSSTDTQYF	TGCGCCAGCAGCTTGGGTGGGAGTAGCACAGATACGCAGTATTTT
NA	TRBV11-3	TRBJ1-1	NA	CASSPQGNTEAFF	TGTGCCAGCAGCCCTCAGGGGAACACTGAAGCTTTCTTT
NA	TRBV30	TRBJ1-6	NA	CAWSPNGDSPLHF	TGTGCCTGGAGCCCCAACGGGGATTCACCCCTCCACTTT
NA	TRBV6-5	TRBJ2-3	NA	CASSYQGGLGTDTQYF	TGTGCCAGCAGTTATCAGGGGGGACTAGGCACAGATACGCAGTATTTT
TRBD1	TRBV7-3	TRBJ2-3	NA	CASSLMGTGGADTQYF	TGTGCCAGCAGCTTAATGGGGACAGGGGGCGCAGATACGCAGTATTTT
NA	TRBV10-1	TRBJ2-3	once	CASKTTGGDTDTQYF	TGCGCCAGTAAGACGACAGGTGGGGATACAGATACGCAGTATTTT